This T cell receptor beta chain was documented in a study of T cells of healthy individuals. CDR1 and CDR2 (germline): LNHDA, SQIVND (reference sequence). V shed 3 bases and J 1 base; nucleotides not matched to a gene: 6. The CDR3 consists of 16 residues. TCRdb re-called the 5' RACE reads with MiXCR, one entry per CDR3 protein. Of around 100,000 distinct CDR3 sequences listed, roughly 18% are singletons. This TCR was recovered from a human donor in good health. The chain joins TRBV19 to TRBJ2-1, with 7 bases matching TRBD2. The CDR3 region is CASSIKSAGSYNEQFF. CDR3 coding DNA: TGTGCCAGTAGTATTAAGTCAGCGGGATCCTACAATGAGCAGTTCTTC.